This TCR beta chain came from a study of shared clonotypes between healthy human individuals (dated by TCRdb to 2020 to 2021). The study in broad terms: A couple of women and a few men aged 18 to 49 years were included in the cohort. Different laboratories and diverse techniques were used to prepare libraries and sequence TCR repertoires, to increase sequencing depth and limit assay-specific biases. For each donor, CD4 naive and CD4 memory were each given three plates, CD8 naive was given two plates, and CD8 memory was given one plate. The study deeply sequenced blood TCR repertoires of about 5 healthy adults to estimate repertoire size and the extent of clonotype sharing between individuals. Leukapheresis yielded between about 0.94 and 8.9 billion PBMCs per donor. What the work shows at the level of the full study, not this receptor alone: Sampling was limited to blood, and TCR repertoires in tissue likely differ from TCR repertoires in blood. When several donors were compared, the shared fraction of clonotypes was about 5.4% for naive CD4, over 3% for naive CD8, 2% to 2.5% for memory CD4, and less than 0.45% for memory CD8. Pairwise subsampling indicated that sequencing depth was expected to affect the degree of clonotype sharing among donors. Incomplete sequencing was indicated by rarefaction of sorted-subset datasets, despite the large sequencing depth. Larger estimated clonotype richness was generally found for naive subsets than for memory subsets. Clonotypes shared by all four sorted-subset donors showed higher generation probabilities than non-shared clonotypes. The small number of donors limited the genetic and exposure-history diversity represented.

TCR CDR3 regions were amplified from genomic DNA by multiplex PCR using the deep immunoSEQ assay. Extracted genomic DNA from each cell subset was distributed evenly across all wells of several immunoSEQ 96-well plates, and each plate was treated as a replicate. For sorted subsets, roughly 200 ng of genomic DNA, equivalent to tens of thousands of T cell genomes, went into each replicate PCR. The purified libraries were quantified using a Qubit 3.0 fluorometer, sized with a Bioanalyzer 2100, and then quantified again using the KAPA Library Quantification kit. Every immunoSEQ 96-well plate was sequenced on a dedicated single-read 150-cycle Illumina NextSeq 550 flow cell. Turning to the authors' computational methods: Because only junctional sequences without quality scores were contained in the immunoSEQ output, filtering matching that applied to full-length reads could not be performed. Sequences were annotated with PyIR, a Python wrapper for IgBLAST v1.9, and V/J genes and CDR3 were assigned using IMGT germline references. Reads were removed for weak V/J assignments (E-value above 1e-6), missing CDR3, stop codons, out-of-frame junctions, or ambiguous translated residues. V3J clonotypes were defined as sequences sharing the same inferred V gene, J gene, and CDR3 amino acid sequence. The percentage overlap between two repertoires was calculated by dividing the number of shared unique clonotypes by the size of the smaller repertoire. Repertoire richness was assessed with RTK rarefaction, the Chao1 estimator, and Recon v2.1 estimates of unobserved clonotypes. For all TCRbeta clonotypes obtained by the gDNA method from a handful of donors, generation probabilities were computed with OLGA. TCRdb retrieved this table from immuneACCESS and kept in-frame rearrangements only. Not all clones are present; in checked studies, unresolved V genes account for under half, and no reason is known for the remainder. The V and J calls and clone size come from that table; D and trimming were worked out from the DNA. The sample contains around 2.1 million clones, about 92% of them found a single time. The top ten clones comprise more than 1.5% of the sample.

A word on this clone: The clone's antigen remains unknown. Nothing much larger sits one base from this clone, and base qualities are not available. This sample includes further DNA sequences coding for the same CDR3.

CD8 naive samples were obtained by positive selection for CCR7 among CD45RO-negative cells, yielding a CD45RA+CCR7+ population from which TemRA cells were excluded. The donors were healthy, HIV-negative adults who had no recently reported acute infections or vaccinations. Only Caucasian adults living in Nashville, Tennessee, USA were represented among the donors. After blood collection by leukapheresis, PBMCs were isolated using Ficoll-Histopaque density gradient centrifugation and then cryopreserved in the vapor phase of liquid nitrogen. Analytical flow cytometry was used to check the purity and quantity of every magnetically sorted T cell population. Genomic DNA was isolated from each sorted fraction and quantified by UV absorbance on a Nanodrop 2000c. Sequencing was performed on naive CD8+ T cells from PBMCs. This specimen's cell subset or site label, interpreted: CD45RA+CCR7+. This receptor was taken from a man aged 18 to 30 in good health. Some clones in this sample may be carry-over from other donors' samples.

The DNA sequence is TGTGCCAGCAGCTTAGGGGACCTCACTGAAGCTTTCTTT. The translation is CASSLGDLTEAFF. This sequence uses TRBV5-5 and TRBJ1-1; the D region possibly corresponds to TRBD1 (5 bases align). The V and J ends are trimmed by 2 bases and 4 bases, leaving 9 bases between them. The CDR3 covers 13 residues, taking in both the cysteine and the phenylalanine. Solely the CDR3 DNA is kept, with 39 bases framed from the first base. CDR1 SGHKS and CDR2 YYEKEE are derived from the germline V gene (reference sequence). This CDR3, with the reference TRBV5-5 and TRBJ1-1 proteins standing in past its ends, gives the full variable domain DAGVTQSPTHLIKTRGQQVTLRCSPISGHKSVSWYQQVLGQGPQFIFQYYEKEERGRGNFPDRFSARQFPNYSSELNVNALLLGDSALYLCASSLGDLTEAFFGQGTRLTVV.